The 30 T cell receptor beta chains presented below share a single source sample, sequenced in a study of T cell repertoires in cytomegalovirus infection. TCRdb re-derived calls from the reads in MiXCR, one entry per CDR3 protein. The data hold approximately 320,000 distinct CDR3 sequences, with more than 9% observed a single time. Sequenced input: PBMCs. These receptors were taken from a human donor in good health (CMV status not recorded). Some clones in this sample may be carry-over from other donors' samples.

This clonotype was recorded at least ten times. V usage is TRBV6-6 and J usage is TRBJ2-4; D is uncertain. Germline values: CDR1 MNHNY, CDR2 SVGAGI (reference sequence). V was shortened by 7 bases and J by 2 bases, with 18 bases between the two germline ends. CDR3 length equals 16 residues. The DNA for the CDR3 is TGTGCCAGCAATCCTCGGAACAGCGCTACCAAAAACATTCAGTACTTC. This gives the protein CASNPRNSATKNIQYF.

The CDR3 nucleotides read TGTGCCAGCAGCTTAGCGAATTTAGGGGGAGCCTACGAGCAGTACTTC. This translates into CASSLANLGGAYEQYF. V is TRBV7-2 and J is TRBJ2-7, with a weak D call TRBD1 (6 bases). This CDR3 is built from 16 residues. The germline CDR1 and CDR2 sequences are SGHTA and FQGNSA. V dropped 0 bases and J dropped 2 bases, with 14 bases sitting between them.

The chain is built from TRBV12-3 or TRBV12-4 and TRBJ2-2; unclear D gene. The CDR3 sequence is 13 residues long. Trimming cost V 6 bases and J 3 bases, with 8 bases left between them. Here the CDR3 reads CASSAVYTGELFF. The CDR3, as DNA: TGTGCCAGCAGCGCCGTTTACACCGGGGAGCTGTTTTTT.

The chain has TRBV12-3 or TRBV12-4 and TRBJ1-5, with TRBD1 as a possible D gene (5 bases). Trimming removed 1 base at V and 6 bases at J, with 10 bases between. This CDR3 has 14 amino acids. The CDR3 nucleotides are TGTGCCAGCAGTTTAGTAACCGGGGCTCAGCCCCAGCATTTT. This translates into CASSLVTGAQPQHF.

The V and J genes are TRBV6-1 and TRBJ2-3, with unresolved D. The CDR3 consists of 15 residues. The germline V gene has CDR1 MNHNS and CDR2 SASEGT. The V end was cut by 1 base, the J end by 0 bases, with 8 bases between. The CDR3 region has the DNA TGTGCCAGCAGTGAAGAGGTCTTTAGCACAGATACGCAGTATTTT. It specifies CASSEEVFSTDTQYF.

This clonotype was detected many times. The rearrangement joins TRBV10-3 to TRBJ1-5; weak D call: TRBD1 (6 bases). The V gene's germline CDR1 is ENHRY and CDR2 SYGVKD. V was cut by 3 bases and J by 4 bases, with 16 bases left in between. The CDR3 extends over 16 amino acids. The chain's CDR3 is CAISEGWAGVNQPQHF. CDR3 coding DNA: TGTGCCATCAGTGAAGGGTGGGCAGGGGTAAATCAGCCCCAGCATTTT.

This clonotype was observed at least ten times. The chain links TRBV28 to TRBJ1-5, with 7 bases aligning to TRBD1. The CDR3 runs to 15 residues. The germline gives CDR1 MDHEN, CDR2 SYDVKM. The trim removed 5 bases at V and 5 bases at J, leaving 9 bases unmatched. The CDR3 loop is CASSLNRGSDQPQHF. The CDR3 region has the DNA TGTGCCAGCAGTCTCAACAGGGGTTCGGATCAGCCCCAGCATTTT.

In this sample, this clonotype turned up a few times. The CDR3 sequence: CASSLGGFHGYTF. The DNA of the CDR3 is TGTGCCAGTAGCCTTGGGGGATTTCATGGCTACACCTTC. The chain links TRBV19 to TRBJ1-2; possible D gene TRBD1, 5 bases. The CDR3 runs to 13 residues. The germline gives CDR1 LNHDA, CDR2 SQIVND (reference sequence). Trimming shortened V by 6 bases and J by 6 bases, and 14 bases separated the two germline ends.

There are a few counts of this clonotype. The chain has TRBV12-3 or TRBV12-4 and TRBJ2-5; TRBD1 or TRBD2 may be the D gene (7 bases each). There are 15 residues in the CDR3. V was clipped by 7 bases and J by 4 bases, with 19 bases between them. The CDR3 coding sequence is TGTGCCAGCACCGAGGGGGCGGGAGTAGGAGAGACCCAGTACTTC. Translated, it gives CASTEGAGVGETQYF.

This CDR3 reads CASSSGQPTDTQYF. The CDR3, as DNA: TGTGCCAGCAGCTCGGGACAGCCAACAGATACGCAGTATTTT. The V call is TRBV7-3, the J call TRBJ2-3; 7 bases agree with TRBD1. Germline V gives CDR1 SGHTA, CDR2 FQGTGA. With V trimmed by 4 bases and J by 3 bases, 4 bases remained unmatched. This CDR3 region has 14 residues.

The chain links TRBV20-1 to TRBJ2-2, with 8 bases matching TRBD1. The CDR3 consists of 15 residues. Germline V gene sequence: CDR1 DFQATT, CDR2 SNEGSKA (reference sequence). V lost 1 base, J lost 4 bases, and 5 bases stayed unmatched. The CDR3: CSARATGGGTGELFF. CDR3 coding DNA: TGCAGTGCTAGAGCTACAGGGGGAGGCACCGGGGAGCTGTTTTTT.

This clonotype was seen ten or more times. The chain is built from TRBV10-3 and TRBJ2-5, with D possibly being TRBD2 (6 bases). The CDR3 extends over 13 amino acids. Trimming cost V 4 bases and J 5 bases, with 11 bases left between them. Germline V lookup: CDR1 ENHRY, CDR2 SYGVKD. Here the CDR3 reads CAISVTGRETQYF. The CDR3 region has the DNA TGTGCCATCAGTGTAACGGGGAGGGAGACCCAGTACTTC.

The CDR3 region has the DNA TGTGCCAGCAGCTCCGGAGTGGTCAATGAGCAGTTCTTC. It translates to CASSSGVVNEQFF. The V gene is TRBV7-3, the J gene TRBJ2-1; D not resolved. Germline assignment: CDR1 SGHTA and CDR2 FQGTGA. The CDR3 is made up of 13 amino acids. Trimming took off 4 bases at V and 6 bases at J, with 10 bases between the two ends.

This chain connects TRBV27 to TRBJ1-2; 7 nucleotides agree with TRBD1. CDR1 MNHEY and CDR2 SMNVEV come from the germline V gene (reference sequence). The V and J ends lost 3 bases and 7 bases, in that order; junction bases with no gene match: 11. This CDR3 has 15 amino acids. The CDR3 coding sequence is TGTGCCAGCAGTTTCCTGGACAGGTCGCTGTCTGGCTACACCTTC. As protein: CASSFLDRSLSGYTF.

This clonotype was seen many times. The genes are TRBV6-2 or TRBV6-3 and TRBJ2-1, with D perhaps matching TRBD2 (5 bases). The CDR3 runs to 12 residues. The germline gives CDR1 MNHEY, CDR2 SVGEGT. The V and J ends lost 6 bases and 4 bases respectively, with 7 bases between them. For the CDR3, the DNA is TGTGCCAGCAGGACTAATTACAATGAGCAGTTCTTC. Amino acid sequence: CASRTNYNEQFF.

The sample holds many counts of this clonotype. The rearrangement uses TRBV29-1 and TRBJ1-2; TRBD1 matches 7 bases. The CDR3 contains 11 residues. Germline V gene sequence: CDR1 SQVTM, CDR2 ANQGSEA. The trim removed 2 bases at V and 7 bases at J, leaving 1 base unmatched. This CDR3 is CSVERTGGYTF. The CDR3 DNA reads TGCAGCGTTGAACGGACAGGTGGCTACACCTTC.

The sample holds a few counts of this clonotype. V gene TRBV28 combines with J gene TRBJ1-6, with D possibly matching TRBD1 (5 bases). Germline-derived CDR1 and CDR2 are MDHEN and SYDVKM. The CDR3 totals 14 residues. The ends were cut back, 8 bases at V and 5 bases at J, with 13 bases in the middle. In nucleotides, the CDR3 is TGTGCCAGCTGGCACAGGCGGGATAATTCACCCCTCCACTTT. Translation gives CASWHRRDNSPLHF.

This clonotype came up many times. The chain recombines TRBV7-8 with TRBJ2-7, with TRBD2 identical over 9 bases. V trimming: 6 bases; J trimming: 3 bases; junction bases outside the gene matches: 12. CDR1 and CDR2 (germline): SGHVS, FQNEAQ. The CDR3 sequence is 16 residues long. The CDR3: CASRGVAGDVGYEQYF. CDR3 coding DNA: TGTGCCAGCAGGGGGGTAGCGGGAGACGTTGGCTACGAGCAGTACTTC.

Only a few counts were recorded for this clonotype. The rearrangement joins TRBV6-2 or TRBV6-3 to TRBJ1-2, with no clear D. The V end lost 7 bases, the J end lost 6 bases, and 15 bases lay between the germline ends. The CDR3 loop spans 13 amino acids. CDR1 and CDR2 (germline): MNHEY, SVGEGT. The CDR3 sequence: CASKIPGSNGYTF. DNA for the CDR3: TGTGCCAGCAAAATCCCCGGTAGCAATGGCTACACCTTC.

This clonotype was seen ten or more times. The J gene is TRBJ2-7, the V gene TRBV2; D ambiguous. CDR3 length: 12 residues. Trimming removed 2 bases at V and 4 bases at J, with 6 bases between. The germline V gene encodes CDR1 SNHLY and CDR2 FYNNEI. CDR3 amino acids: CASSESEYEQYF. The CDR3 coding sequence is TGTGCCAGCAGTGAATCGGAATACGAGCAGTACTTC.

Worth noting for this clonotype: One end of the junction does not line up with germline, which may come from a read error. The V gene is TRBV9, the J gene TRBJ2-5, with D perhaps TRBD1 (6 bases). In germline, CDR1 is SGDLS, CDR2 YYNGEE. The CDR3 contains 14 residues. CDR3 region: CASSPGTFSFPSHF. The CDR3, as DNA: TGTGCCAGCAGCCCCGGGACATTTTCCTTCCCATCACACTTC.

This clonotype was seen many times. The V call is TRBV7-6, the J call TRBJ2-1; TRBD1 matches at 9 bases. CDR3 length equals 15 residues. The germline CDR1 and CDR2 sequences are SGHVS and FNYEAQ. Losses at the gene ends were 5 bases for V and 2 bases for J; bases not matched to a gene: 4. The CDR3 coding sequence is TGTGCCAGCAGCCCGGGACAGGGAACCTACAATGAGCAGTTCTTC. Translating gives CASSPGQGTYNEQFF. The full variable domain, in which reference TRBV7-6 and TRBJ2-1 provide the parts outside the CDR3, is GAGVSQSPRYKVTKRGQDVALRCDPISGHVSLYWYRQALGQGPEFLTYFNYEAQQDKSGLPNDRFSAERPEGSISTLTIQRTEQRDSAMYRCASSPGQGTYNEQFFGPGTRLTVL.

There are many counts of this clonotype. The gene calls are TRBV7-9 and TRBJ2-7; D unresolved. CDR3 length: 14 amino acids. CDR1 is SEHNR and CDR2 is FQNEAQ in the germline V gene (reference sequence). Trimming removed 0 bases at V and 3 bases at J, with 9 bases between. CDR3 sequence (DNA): TGTGCCAGCAGCTTAGCCCCGGTGAGCTACGAGCAGTACTTC. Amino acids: CASSLAPVSYEQYF. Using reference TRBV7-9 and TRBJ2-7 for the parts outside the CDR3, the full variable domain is DTGVSQNPRHKITKRGQNVTFRCDPISEHNRLYWYRQTLGQGPEFLTYFQNEAQLEKSRLLSDRFSAERPKGSFSTLEIQRTEQGDSAMYLCASSLAPVSYEQYFGPGTRLTVT.

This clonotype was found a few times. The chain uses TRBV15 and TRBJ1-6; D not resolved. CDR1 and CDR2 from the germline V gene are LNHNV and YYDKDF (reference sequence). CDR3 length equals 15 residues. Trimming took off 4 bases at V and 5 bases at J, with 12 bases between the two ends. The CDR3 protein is CATSIAGYHNSPLHF. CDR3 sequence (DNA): TGTGCCACCAGCATCGCGGGGTACCATAATTCACCCCTCCACTTT.

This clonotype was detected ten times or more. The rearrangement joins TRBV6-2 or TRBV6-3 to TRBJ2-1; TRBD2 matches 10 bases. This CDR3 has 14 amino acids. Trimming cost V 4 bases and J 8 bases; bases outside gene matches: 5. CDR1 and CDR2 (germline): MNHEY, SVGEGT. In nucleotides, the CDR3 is TGTGCCAGCAGTTTAACTAGCGGGATCCATGAGCAGTTCTTC. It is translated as CASSLTSGIHEQFF.

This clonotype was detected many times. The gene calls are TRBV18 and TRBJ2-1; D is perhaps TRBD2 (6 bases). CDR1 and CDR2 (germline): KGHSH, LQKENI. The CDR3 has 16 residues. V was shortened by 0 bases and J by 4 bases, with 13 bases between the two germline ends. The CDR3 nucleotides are TGTGCCAGCTCACCACCGCTAGCGACTACATACAATGAGCAGTTCTTC. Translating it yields CASSPPLATTYNEQFF.

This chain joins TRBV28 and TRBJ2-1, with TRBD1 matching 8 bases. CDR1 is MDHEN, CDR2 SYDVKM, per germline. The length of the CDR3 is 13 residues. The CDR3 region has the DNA TGTGCATCCGGGACAGGACCGTGGAATGAGCAGTTCTTC. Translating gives CASGTGPWNEQFF.

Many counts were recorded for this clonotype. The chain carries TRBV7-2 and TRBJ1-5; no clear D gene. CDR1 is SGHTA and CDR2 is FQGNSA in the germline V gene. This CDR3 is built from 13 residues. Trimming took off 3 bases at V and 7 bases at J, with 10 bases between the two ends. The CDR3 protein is CASSLGSQQPQHF. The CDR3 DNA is TGTGCCAGCAGCTTGGGCTCCCAACAGCCCCAGCATTTT. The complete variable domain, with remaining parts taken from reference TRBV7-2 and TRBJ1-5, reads GAGVSQSPSNKVTEKGKDVELRCDPISGHTALYWYRQSLGQGLEFLIYFQGNSAPDKSGLPSDRFSAERTGGSVSTLTIQRTQQEDSAVYLCASSLGSQQPQHFGDGTRLSIL.

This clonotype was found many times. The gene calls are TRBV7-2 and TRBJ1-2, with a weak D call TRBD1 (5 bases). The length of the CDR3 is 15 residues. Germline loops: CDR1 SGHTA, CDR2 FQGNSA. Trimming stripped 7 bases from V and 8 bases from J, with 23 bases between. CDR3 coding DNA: TGTGCCAGCACCGGGACTCCTTCGCGCGGAGGCGGCTACACCTTC. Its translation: CASTGTPSRGGGYTF.

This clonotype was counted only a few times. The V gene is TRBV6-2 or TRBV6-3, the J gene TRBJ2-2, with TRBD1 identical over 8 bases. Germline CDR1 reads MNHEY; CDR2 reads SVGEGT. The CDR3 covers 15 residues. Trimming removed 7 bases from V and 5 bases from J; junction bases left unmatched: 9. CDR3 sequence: CASMTGARWTGELFF. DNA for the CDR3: TGTGCCAGCATGACAGGGGCGCGATGGACCGGGGAGCTGTTTTTT.